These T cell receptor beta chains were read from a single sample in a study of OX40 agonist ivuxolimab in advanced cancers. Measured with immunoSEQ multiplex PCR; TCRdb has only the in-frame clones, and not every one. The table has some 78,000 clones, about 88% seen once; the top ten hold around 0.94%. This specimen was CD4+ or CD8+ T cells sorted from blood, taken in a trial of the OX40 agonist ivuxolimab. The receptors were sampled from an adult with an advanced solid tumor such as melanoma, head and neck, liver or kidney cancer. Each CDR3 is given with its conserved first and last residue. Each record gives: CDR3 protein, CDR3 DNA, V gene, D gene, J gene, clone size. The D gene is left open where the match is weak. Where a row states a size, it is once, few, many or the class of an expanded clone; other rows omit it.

CDR3: CASSGIYGNSGNTIYF; DNA: TGTGCCAGCAGTGGAATCTACGGGAACTCTGGAAACACCATATATTTT; V: TRBV6-1; D: .; J: TRBJ1-3; size: .
CDR3: CSVARSQETQYF; DNA: TGCAGCGTAGCCCGGAGCCAAGAGACCCAGTACTTC; V: TRBV29-1; D: .; J: TRBJ2-5; size: .
CDR3: CASSPAGERGYTF; DNA: TGTGCCAGCTCACCTGCAGGGGAGCGGGGCTACACCTTC; V: TRBV18; D: .; J: TRBJ1-2; size: once
CDR3: CASRLVVDSINYGYTF; DNA: TGTGCAAGTCGCTTAGTGGTAGACAGTATTAACTATGGCTACACCTTC; V: TRBV12-2; D: .; J: TRBJ1-2; size: .
CDR3: CASRGARAIGANVLTF; DNA: TGTGCCAGCAGGGGAGCCCGGGCAATTGGGGCCAACGTCCTGACTTTC; V: TRBV2; D: .; J: TRBJ2-6; size: .
CDR3: CASTHAFRGPSYEQYF; DNA: TGTGCCAGCACCCACGCGTTCAGGGGGCCAAGCTACGAGCAGTACTTC; V: TRBV5-6; D: TRBD1; J: TRBJ2-7; size: .
CDR3: CASSEASGKHQHF; DNA: TGTGCCAGCAGTGAAGCTTCAGGGAAACACCAGCATTTT; V: TRBV2; D: .; J: TRBJ1-5; size: .
CDR3: CASSLHRGNSNQPQHF; DNA: TGTGCCAGCAGCTTACACAGGGGAAATAGCAATCAGCCCCAGCATTTT; V: TRBV5-8; D: TRBD1; J: TRBJ1-5; size: .
CDR3: CASSEGNRGGGELFF; DNA: TGTGCCAGCAGTGAGGGGAACAGGGGTGGCGGGGAGCTGTTTTTT; V: TRBV2; D: TRBD1; J: TRBJ2-2; size: .
CDR3: CASSLAWTGREGDQYF; DNA: TGTGCCAGCAGCTTAGCGTGGACAGGGCGAGAAGGAGACCAGTACTTC; V: TRBV7-2; D: TRBD1; J: TRBJ2-5; size: .
CDR3: CASKQGYNQPQHF; DNA: TGTGCCAGCAAACAGGGGTATAATCAGCCCCAGCATTTT; V: TRBV19; D: TRBD1; J: TRBJ1-5; size: .
CDR3: CASSLGDSRQETQYF; DNA: TGTGCCAGCAGCTTAGGGGACAGCCGCCAAGAGACCCAGTACTTC; V: TRBV7-3; D: TRBD1; J: TRBJ2-5; size: .
CDR3: CASGQGAGTEAFF; DNA: TGCGCCAGCGGACAGGGGGCAGGGACTGAAGCTTTCTTT; V: TRBV5-1; D: TRBD1; J: TRBJ1-1; size: .
CDR3: CASSEQGYEQYF; DNA: TGTGCCAGCAGTGAGCAGGGCTACGAGCAGTACTTC; V: TRBV6-5; D: .; J: TRBJ2-7; size: .
CDR3: CAISESIGGLDGYTF; DNA: TGTGCCATCAGTGAGTCGATTGGGGGGCTTGATGGCTACACCTTC; V: TRBV10-3; D: .; J: TRBJ1-2; size: .
CDR3: CASRRATNEKLFF; DNA: TGTGCCAGCAGGCGGGCGACTAATGAAAAACTGTTTTTT; V: TRBV6-1; D: .; J: TRBJ1-4; size: .
CDR3: CASSDAGLNNEQFF; DNA: TGTGCCAGCAGTGATGCGGGGCTTAACAATGAGCAGTTCTTC; V: TRBV7-3; D: .; J: TRBJ2-1; size: few
CDR3: CASSQIGTGSSYEQYF; DNA: TGTGCCAGCAGCCAAATCGGGACAGGCAGCTCCTACGAGCAGTACTTC; V: TRBV28; D: TRBD1; J: TRBJ2-7; size: .
CDR3: CASSFASGGAYEQYF; DNA: TGTGCCAGCAGCTTCGCTAGCGGGGGAGCCTACGAGCAGTACTTC; V: TRBV7-2; D: TRBD2; J: TRBJ2-7; size: .
CDR3: CASSMGSGFYTEAFF; DNA: TGTGCCAGTAGTATGGGGTCAGGGTTTTACACTGAAGCTTTCTTT; V: TRBV19; D: .; J: TRBJ1-1; size: .
CDR3: CASSSTGVSYNEQFF; DNA: TGCGCCAGCAGCTCGACAGGCGTCTCCTACAATGAGCAGTTCTTC; V: TRBV5-1; D: .; J: TRBJ2-1; size: once
CDR3: CASSQVLKGPRSYEQYF; DNA: TGCGCCAGCAGCCAAGTTCTAAAGGGGCCCCGCTCCTACGAGCAGTACTTC; V: TRBV4-1; D: .; J: TRBJ2-7; size: .
CDR3: CASSLAPLAEETQYF; DNA: TGTGCCAGCAGCTTAGCGCCTCTAGCGGAAGAGACCCAGTACTTC; V: TRBV7-2; D: TRBD2; J: TRBJ2-5; size: .
CDR3: CAWSIGGNEQFF; DNA: TGTGCCTGGAGTATCGGCGGAAATGAGCAGTTCTTC; V: TRBV30; D: .; J: TRBJ2-1; size: .
CDR3: CAWSVQGAGEAFF; DNA: TGTGCCTGGAGTGTACAAGGGGCAGGTGAAGCTTTCTTT; V: TRBV30; D: .; J: TRBJ1-1; size: .
CDR3: CASGWGLGGYGYTF; DNA: TGTGCTAGTGGTTGGGGCCTGGGGGGGTATGGCTACACCTTC; V: TRBV12-5; D: .; J: TRBJ1-2; size: .
CDR3: CASRRDRDLRGNQPQHF; DNA: TGTGCCAGCCGCCGGGACAGGGACCTTAGGGGCAATCAGCCCCAGCATTTT; V: TRBV2; D: TRBD1; J: TRBJ1-5; size: few
CDR3: CAGRGDLVYNEQFF; DNA: TGTGCCGGGCGTGGGGACTTGGTCTACAATGAGCAGTTCTTC; V: TRBV30; D: .; J: TRBJ2-1; size: .
CDR3: CASSRPGLAGDTQYF; DNA: TGTGCCAGCAGTCGCCCGGGACTAGCGGGAGATACGCAGTATTTT; V: TRBV6-5; D: TRBD2; J: TRBJ2-3; size: once
CDR3: CASSWDSQETQYF; DNA: TGTGCCAGCTCCTGGGACAGCCAAGAGACCCAGTACTTC; V: TRBV18; D: TRBD1; J: TRBJ2-5; size: few
CDR3: CASSLTGRVSTDTQYF; DNA: TGTGCCAGCAGCTTGACGGGGCGGGTGAGCACAGATACGCAGTATTTT; V: TRBV5-4; D: .; J: TRBJ2-3; size: once
CDR3: CASSEEKGAAGETQYF; DNA: TGTGCCAGCAGTGAAGAAAAGGGAGCGGCTGGAGAGACCCAGTACTTC; V: TRBV2; D: .; J: TRBJ2-5; size: .
CDR3: CASSEARGTGYEKLFF; DNA: TGTGCCAGCAGTGAAGCGCGAGGGACAGGGTATGAAAAACTGTTTTTT; V: TRBV6-1; D: TRBD1; J: TRBJ1-4; size: .
CDR3: CASSIEGTSYNEQFF; DNA: TGTGCCAGTAGTATAGAGGGGACATCCTACAATGAGCAGTTCTTC; V: TRBV19; D: .; J: TRBJ2-1; size: once
CDR3: CASSPRRDVETQYF; DNA: TGTGCCAGCAGCCCCCGACGGGATGTGGAGACCCAGTACTTC; V: TRBV7-2; D: .; J: TRBJ2-5; size: .
CDR3: CASSSRTGLSYEQYF; DNA: TGTGCCAGCAGCTCTCGGACAGGCCTCTCCTACGAGCAGTACTTC; V: TRBV5-4; D: TRBD1; J: TRBJ2-7; size: .
CDR3: CSVDITGNTEAFF; DNA: TGCAGCGTTGATATCACAGGGAACACTGAAGCTTTCTTT; V: TRBV29-1; D: .; J: TRBJ1-1; size: few
CDR3: CANGGAGPYYEQYF; DNA: TGTGCTAATGGAGGAGCGGGGCCTTACTACGAGCAGTACTTC; V: TRBV12-5; D: TRBD2; J: TRBJ2-7; size: .
CDR3: CASSISFPGREQYF; DNA: TGTGCCAGCAGCATCTCTTTTCCGGGCAGGGAGCAGTACTTC; V: TRBV21-1; D: .; J: TRBJ2-7; size: .
CDR3: CASSPRDREEAFF; DNA: TGTGCCAGCTCACCACGGGACAGGGAGGAAGCTTTCTTT; V: TRBV18; D: TRBD1; J: TRBJ1-1; size: .
CDR3: CASSEAVGVAYEQYF; DNA: TGTGCCAGCAGTGAAGCCGTGGGGGTAGCCTACGAGCAGTACTTC; V: TRBV6-1; D: .; J: TRBJ2-7; size: .
CDR3: CASSGQGSGANVLTF; DNA: TGTGCCAGCAGCGGACAGGGGTCTGGGGCCAACGTCCTGACTTTC; V: TRBV7-9; D: TRBD1; J: TRBJ2-6; size: .
CDR3: CASSDPTGILAFF; DNA: TGTGCCAGCAGTGACCCAACGGGGATTTTGGCTTTCTTT; V: TRBV25-1; D: .; J: TRBJ1-1; size: .
CDR3: CASSLTPLHNHSGNTIYF; DNA: TGTGCCAGCAGCTTGACCCCCTTACACAACCACTCTGGAAACACCATATATTTT; V: TRBV5-6; D: .; J: TRBJ1-3; size: .
CDR3: CASRSASPYGYTF; DNA: TGTGCCAGCAGGTCTGCCTCCCCCTATGGCTACACCTTC; V: TRBV6-5; D: .; J: TRBJ1-2; size: .
CDR3: CASSPPVDRGETQYF; DNA: TGTGCCAGCTCACCACCCGTAGACAGAGGAGAGACCCAGTACTTC; V: TRBV18; D: .; J: TRBJ2-5; size: .
CDR3: CASSLVLNSDSPLHF; DNA: TGTGCCAGCAGCTTAGTTTTGAATAGCGATTCACCCCTCCACTTT; V: TRBV7-8; D: .; J: TRBJ1-6; size: .
CDR3: CASSRPNDLSYGYTF; DNA: TGTGCCAGCAGCCGCCCCAATGACCTCTCCTATGGCTACACCTTC; V: TRBV4-2; D: .; J: TRBJ1-2; size: .
CDR3: CASSSQQGVNSPLHF; DNA: TGTGCCAGTAGTAGCCAACAGGGGGTGAATTCACCCCTCCACTTT; V: TRBV19; D: TRBD1; J: TRBJ1-6; size: .
CDR3: CASSPEWGSQPQHF; DNA: TGTGCCAGCAGCCCTGAATGGGGGTCTCAGCCCCAGCATTTT; V: TRBV7-2; D: .; J: TRBJ1-5; size: .
CDR3: CASKPTAYQETQYF; DNA: TGTGCCAGCAAACCGACAGCGTACCAAGAGACCCAGTACTTC; V: TRBV6-5; D: .; J: TRBJ2-5; size: .